The text below deals with one T cell receptor (beta chain). Measured with immunoSEQ multiplex PCR; TCRdb has only the in-frame clones, and not every one. The sample lists approximately 300,000 clones; approximately 86% were seen once. The ends lost 0 bases at V and 3 bases at J; junction bases unmatched: 3. CDR1 SGHNT and CDR2 YYREEE come from the germline V gene (reference sequence). The CDR3 is made up of 14 amino acids. This specimen comes from a study of blood T cell repertoires in COVID-19. About the research overall: Samples of COVID-19 (acute and convalescent) were obtained from the United States, Italy and Spain.

Those enrolled, adults aged roughly 18 to 89 years, came from fewer than 25 US areas. This clonotype originated in a woman aged 18-35 years who had recovered from COVID-19. The sample consisted of PBMCs or T cells enriched from blood (not recorded which). The chain links TRBV5-4 to TRBJ2-7, with 7 bases lining up with TRBD2. The CDR3 DNA reads TGTGCCAGCAGCTTGGAGCGGGACCTCTACGAGCAGTACTTC. Protein product: CASSLERDLYEQYF.